This T cell receptor beta chain originates from a study of CD8+ T cells in alopecia areata listed by TCRdb under 2018. As for the study more broadly: Treated patients were enrolled in an open-label pilot trial of oral tofacitinib, 5 to 10 mg twice daily, for moderate-to-severe alopecia areata. Biopsies were taken from tofacitinib-treated patients at baseline and at 4 and 24 weeks of treatment, and a later scalp biopsy was taken in several of the tofacitinib-treated patients. Amplification of TCRbeta CDR3 regions was done by immunoSEQ multiplex PCR using 35 Vbeta forward primers and 13 Jbeta reverse primers. Scalp clonality was compared among normal scalp (n=4), patchy alopecia areata scalp (n=8), and alopecia totalis/universalis scalp (n=8). Human TCRbeta sequencing covered scalp tissue and sorted CD4+ and CD8+ peripheral blood T cells from patchy and totalis/universalis alopecia areata patients and healthy controls. High-throughput TCRbeta sequencing was used to examine T cell clonal expansion in alopecia areata in both the C3H/HeJ mouse model and human patients. RNA was obtained with the PAXgene miRNA kit for fixed scalp, the miRNeasy kit for PBMCs, and the RNeasy kit for mouse skin. Patients received tofacitinib for 6 to 18 months and were then followed off drug for 6 months to check for delayed response and recurrence.

This specimen's time point label, interpreted: baseline before oral tofacitinib. Lesional scalp punch biopsies and peripheral blood were collected from alopecia areata patients. PBMCs were isolated by density centrifugation and stained for CD3, CD4 and CD8, and CD4+ and CD8+ T cells were sorted on a FACSAria. On this clone itself: Its antigen target is currently unknown. Within one base of it there is no much larger clone, and no base qualities were kept.

Library creation used the immunoSEQ multiplex PCR assay. RNA was extracted from all samples and reverse transcribed into cDNA as template for TCR sequencing. SuperScript III was used to make first-strand cDNA, primed with a 2:1 mix of oligo-dT and random hexamers. A synthetic immune receptor repertoire was used to gauge amplification bias, and whatever bias remained was removed computationally. In the source study's methods: Raw reads were preprocessed to remove errors, and CDR3 was defined by IMGT conventions from the conserved cysteine to phenylalanine. Clonality was computed by normalizing Shannon entropy by log2 of the number of productive unique TCRs and subtracting the result from 1. Scalp TCRbeta sequences were cross-referenced with sorted blood CD4 and CD8 repertoires so that the CD4 or CD8 identity of scalp clones could be inferred. Here the immuneACCESS table is served through TCRdb, limited to in-frame sequences with V and J called. Missing clones are a known gap in these copies; in checked studies unresolved V genes cover under half, and the rest lacks a known reason. The V and J calls and clone size come from that table; D and trimming were worked out from the DNA. The sample table lists more than 110,000 clones, roughly 62% of them with a count of one. The ten most abundant clones make up roughly 6.7% of the sample.

Paper-wide results and their limitations: Shared TCR sequences between patients were less evident than in mice, which may be partly attributable to HLA diversity in the patient population. Unlike mouse skin, where gammadelta T cells dominate, normal human skin contains resident alphabeta T cells that get sequenced too, which complicates analysis of the scalp TCR repertoire. Lesional scalp, especially in alopecia totalis/universalis, showed higher clonality and more expanded CD8+ clones than normal scalp, suggesting antigenic drive.

The material was CD4+ T cells sorted from blood, obtained at week 0. The sequence was obtained from a human donor with alopecia areata.

The CDR3 in this case is CSVAQSSYEQYF. The DNA reads TGCAGCGTTGCGCAGAGCTCCTACGAGCAGTACTTC. The chain is encoded by TRBV29-1 joined to TRBJ2-7, with no reliable assignment of the D segment. The germline ends are 7 bases apart after V is trimmed by 4 bases and J by 0 bases. The CDR3 spans 12 residues, from the cysteine through the phenylalanine. Only the CDR3 region is kept as DNA, spanning 36 bases read in frame from base 1. Taken from the germline V gene, the CDR1 and CDR2 loops are SQVTM and ANQGSEA.